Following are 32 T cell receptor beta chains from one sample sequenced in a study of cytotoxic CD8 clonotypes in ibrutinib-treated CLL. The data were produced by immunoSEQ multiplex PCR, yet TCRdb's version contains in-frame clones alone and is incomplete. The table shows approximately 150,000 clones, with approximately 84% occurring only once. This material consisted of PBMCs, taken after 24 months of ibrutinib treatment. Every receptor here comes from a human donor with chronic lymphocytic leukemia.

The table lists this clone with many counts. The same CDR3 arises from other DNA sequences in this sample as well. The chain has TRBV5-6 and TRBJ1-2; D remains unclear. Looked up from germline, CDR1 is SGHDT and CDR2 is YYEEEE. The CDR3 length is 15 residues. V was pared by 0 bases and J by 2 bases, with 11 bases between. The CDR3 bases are TGTGCCAGCAGCTTGGGCGGCAGGTGGAACTATGGCTACACCTTC. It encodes CASSLGGRWNYGYTF.

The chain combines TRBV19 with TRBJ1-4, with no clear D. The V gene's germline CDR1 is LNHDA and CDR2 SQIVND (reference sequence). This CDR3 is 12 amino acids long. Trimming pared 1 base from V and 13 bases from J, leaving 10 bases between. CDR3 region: CASSIGRTSLFF. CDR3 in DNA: TGTGCCAGTAGTATAGGTCGCACCTCACTGTTTTTT.

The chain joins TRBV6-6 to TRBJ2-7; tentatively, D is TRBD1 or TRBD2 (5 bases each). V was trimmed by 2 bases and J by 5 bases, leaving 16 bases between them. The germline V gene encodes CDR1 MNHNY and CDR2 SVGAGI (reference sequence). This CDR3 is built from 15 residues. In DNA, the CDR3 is TGTGCCAGCAGTTACAGCCAGGGTCGGGGCCACGAGCAGTACTTC. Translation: CASSYSQGRGHEQYF.

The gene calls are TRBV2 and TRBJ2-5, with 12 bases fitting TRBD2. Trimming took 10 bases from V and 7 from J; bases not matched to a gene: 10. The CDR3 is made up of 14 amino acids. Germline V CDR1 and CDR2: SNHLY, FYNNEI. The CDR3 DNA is TGTGCCACTACTAGCGGGGGGAAACAGTCGACCCAGTACTTC. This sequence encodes CATTSGGKQSTQYF. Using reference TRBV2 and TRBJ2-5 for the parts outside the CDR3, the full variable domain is EPEVTQTPSHQVTQMGQEVILRCVPISNHLYFYWYRQILGQKVEFLVSFYNNEISEKSEIFDDQFSVERPDGSNFTLKIRSTKLEDSAMYFCATTSGGKQSTQYFGPGTRLLVL.

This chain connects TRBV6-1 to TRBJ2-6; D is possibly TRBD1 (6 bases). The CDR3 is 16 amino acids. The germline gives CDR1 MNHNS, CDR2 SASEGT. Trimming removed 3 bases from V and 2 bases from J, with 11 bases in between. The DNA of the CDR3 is TGTGCCAGCAGTGAGAGACAGGTGGCTGGGGCCAACGTCCTGACTTTC. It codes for CASSERQVAGANVLTF.

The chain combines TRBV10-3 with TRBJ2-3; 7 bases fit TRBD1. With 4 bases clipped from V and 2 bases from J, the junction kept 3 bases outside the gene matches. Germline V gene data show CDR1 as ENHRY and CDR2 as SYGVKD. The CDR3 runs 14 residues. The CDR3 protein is CAISVGTATDTQYF. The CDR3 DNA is TGTGCCATCAGTGTCGGGACAGCCACAGATACGCAGTATTTT.

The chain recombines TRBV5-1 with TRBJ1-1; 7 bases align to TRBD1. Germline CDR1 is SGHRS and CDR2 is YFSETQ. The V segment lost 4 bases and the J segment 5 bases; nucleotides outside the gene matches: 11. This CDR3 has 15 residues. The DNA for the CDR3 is TGCGCCAGCAGCGTCCACACAGGGGCGGGGACTGAAGCTTTCTTT. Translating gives CASSVHTGAGTEAFF. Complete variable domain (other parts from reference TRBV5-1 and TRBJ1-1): KAGVTQTPRYLIKTRGQQVTLSCSPISGHRSVSWYQQTPGQGLQFLFEYFSETQRNKGNFPGRFSGRQFSNSRSEMNVSTLELGDSALYLCASSVHTGAGTEAFFGQGTRLTVV.

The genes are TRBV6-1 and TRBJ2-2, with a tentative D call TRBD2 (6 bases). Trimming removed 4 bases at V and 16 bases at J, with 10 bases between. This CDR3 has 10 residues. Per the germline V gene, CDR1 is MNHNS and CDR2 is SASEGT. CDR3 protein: CASSGRGSFF. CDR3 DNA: TGTGCCAGCAGTGGGAGGGGCTCGTTTTTT.

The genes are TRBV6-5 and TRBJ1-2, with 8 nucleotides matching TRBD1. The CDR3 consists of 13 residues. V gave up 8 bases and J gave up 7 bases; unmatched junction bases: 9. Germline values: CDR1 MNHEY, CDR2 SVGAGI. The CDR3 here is CASHPGTGRGYTF. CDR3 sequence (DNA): TGTGCCAGCCACCCCGGGACAGGTCGTGGCTACACCTTC.

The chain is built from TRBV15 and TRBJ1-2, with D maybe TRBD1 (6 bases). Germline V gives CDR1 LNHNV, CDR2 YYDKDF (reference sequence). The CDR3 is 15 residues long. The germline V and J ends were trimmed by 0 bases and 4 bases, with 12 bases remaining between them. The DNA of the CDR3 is TGTGCCACCAGCAGAGAGCAGGGGATGAGCTATGGCTACACCTTC. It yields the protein CATSREQGMSYGYTF.

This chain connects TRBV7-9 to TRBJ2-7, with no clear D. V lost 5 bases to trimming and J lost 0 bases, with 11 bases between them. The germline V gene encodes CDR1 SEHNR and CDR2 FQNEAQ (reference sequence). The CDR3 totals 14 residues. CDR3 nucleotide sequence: TGTGCCAGCAGCGAGTTGCATCGCTCCTACGAGCAGTACTTC. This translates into CASSELHRSYEQYF.

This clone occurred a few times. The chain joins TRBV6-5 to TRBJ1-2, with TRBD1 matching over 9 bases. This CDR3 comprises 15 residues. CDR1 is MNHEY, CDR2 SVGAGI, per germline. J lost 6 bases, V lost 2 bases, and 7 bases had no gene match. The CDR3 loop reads CASSYLDRGGNGYTF. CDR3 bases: TGTGCCAGCAGTTACCTGGACAGGGGAGGGAATGGCTACACCTTC.

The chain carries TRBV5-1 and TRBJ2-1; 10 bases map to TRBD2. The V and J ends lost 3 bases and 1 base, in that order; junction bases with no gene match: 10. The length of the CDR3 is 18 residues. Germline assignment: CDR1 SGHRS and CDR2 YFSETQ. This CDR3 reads CASSYGVAGGTSYNEQFF. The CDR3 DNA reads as TGCGCCAGCAGCTATGGTGTAGCGGGGGGTACGTCCTACAATGAGCAGTTCTTC.

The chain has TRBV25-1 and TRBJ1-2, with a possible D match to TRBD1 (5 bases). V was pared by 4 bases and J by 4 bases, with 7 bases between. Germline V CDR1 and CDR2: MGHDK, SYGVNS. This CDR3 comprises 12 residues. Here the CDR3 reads CASSVDSYGYTF. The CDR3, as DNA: TGTGCCAGCAGTGTCGACAGCTATGGCTACACCTTC.

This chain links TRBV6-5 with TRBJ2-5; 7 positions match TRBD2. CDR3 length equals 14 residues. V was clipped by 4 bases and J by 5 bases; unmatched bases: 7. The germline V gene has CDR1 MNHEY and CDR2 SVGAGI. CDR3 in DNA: TGTGCCAGCAGTTCCCGACTAGCTTGGGAGACCCAGTACTTC. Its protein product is CASSSRLAWETQYF.

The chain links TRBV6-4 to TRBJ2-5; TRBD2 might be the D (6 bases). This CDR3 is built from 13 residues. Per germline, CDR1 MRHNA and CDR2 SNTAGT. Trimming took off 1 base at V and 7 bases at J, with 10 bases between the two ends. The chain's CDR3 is CASSDYRGGTQYF. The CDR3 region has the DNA TGTGCCAGCAGTGACTATAGGGGAGGGACCCAGTACTTC.

CDR3 sequence reads: CASSLGTDTQYF. The CDR3 DNA reads TGTGCCAGCAGTTTGGGTACAGATACGCAGTATTTT. The V call is TRBV27, the J call TRBJ2-3; D is uncertain. The CDR3 contains 12 residues. Germline CDR1 and CDR2: MNHEY and SMNVEV (reference sequence). V lost 3 bases and J lost 3, with 4 bases in between.

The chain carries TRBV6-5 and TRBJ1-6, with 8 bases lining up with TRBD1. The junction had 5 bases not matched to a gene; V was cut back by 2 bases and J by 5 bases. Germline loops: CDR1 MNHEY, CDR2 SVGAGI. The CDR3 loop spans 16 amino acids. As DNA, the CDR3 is TGTGCCAGCAGTTACCTCAGGGGGCGGAATAATTCACCCCTCCACTTT. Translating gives CASSYLRGRNNSPLHF.

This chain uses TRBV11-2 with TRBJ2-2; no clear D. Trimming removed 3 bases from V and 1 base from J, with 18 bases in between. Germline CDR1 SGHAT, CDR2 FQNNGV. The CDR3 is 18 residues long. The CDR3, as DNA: TGTGCCAGCAGCTTTCCCCGAGAACACCCTTTGAACACCGGGGAGCTGTTTTTT. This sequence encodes CASSFPREHPLNTGELFF.

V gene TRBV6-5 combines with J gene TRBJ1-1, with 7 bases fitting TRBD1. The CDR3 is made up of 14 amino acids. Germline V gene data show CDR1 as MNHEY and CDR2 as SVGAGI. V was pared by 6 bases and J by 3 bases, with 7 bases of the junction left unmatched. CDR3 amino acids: CASRRTGEDTEAFF. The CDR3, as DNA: TGTGCCAGCAGACGAACAGGGGAGGACACTGAAGCTTTCTTT.

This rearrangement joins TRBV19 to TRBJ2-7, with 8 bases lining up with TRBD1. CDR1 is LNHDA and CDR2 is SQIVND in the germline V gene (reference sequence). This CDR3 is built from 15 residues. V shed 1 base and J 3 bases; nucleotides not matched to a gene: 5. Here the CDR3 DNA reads TGTGCCAGTAGTATAGGAAGAGGACAGGGCTACGAGCAGTACTTC. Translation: CASSIGRGQGYEQYF.

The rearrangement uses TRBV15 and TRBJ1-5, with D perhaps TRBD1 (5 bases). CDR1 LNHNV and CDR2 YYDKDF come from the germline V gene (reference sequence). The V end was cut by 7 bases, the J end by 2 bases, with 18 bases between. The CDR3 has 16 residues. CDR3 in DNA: TGTGCCACCAAGGAGGGGCGAGGTCTGGGCAATCAGCCCCAGCATTTT. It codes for CATKEGRGLGNQPQHF.

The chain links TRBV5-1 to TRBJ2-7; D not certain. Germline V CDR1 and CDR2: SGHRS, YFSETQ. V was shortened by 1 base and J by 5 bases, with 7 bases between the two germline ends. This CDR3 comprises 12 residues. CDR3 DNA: TGCGCCAGCAGCTTGTCAAATCACGAGCAGTACTTC. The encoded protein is CASSLSNHEQYF.

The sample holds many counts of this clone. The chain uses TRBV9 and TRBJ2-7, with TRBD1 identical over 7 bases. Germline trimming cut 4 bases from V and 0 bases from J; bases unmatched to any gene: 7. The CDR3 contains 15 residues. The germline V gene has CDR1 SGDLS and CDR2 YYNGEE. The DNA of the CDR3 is TGTGCCAGCAGCTTCGGACAGGCGAACTCCTACGAGCAGTACTTC. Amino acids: CASSFGQANSYEQYF.

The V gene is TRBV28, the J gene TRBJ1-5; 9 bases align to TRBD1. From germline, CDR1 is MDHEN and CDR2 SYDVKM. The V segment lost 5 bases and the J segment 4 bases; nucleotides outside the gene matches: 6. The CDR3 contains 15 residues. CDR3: CASSSAGTGNQPQHF. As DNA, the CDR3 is TGTGCCAGCAGTAGTGCCGGGACAGGGAATCAGCCCCAGCATTTT.

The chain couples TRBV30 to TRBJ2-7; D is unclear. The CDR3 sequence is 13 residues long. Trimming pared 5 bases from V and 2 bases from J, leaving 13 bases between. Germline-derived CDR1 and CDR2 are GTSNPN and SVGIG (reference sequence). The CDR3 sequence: CAWADIGPYEQYF. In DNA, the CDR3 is TGTGCCTGGGCGGATATTGGCCCCTACGAGCAGTACTTC.

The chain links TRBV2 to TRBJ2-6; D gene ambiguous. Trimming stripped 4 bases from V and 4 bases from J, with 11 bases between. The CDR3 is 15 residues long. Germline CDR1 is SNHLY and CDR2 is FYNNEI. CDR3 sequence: CASSVGRAGANVLTF. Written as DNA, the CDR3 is TGTGCCAGCAGTGTGGGTCGAGCCGGGGCCAACGTCCTGACTTTC.

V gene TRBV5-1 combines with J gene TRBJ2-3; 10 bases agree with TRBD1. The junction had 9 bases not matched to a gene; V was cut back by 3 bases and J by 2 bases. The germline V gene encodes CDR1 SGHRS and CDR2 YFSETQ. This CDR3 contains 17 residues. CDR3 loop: CASSSSGTGAVTDTQYF. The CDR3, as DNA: TGCGCCAGCAGCTCCTCCGGGACAGGGGCGGTCACAGATACGCAGTATTTT.

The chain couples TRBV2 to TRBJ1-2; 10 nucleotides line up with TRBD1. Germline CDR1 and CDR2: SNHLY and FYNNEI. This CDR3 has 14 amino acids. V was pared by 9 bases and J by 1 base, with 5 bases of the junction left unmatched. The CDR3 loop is CASRGQGINYGYTF. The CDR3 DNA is TGTGCCAGTAGGGGACAGGGGATTAACTATGGCTACACCTTC.

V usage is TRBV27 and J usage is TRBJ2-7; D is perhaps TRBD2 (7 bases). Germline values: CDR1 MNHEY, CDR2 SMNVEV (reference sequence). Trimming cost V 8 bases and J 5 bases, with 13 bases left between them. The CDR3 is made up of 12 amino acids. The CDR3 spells CASLGGGHEQYF. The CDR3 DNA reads TGTGCCAGCCTAGGGGGGGGCCACGAGCAGTACTTC.

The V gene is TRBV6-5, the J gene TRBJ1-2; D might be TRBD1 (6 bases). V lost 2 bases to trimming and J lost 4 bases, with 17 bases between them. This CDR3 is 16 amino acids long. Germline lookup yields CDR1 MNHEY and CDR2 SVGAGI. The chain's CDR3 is CASSYPRQGSFYGYTF. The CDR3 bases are TGTGCCAGCAGTTACCCGAGGCAGGGGTCTTTCTATGGCTACACCTTC.

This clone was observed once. The CDR3 here is CASSFGTSGTYEQYF. The CDR3 DNA is TGTGCCAGCAGCTTCGGGACTAGCGGGACCTACGAGCAGTACTTC. The rearrangement links TRBV13 to TRBJ2-7; TRBD2 aligns across 13 bases. CDR3 length: 15 residues. J lost 2 bases, V lost 3 bases, and 1 base had no gene match. Germline V gene sequence: CDR1 PRHDT, CDR2 FYEKMQ (reference sequence).